Each of the 19 T cell receptor beta chains below was sequenced from the same sample in a study of T-cell memory formation after mild COVID-19. TCRdb independently ran MiXCR on the 5' RACE reads; one entry per CDR3 protein. The data contain hundreds of thousands of distinct CDR3 sequences, roughly 17% of them singletons. Sample: PBMCs or a T cell subset sorted from them (not recorded which). All receptors derive from an adult woman who had mild COVID-19 (a few samples of this study predate the infection). Cell type and time point are not known.

This rearrangement joins TRBV13 to TRBJ2-2; TRBD2 matches 10 bases. J was trimmed by 4 bases and V by 5 bases; bases with no gene match: 16. Germline CDR1 PRHDT, CDR2 FYEKMQ (reference sequence). The CDR3 has 19 amino acids. Written as DNA, the CDR3 is TGTGCCAGCAGCCCCCAGATACTGCCTAGCGGGAGTGTCACCGGGGAGCTGTTTTTT. This codes for CASSPQILPSGSVTGELFF.

The sample holds many counts of this clonotype. This chain joins TRBV14 and TRBJ1-1; tentatively, D is TRBD1 (5 bases). CDR3 length: 15 residues. Germline V gene sequence: CDR1 SGHDN, CDR2 FVKESK. Trimming pared 0 bases from V and 3 bases from J, leaving 11 bases between. This CDR3 reads CASSQEWGRDTEAFF. The CDR3 nucleotides are TGTGCCAGCAGCCAAGAGTGGGGGAGGGACACTGAAGCTTTCTTT. The full variable domain, in which reference TRBV14 and TRBJ1-1 provide the parts outside the CDR3, is EAGVTQFPSHSVIEKGQTVTLRCDPISGHDNLYWYRRVMGKEIKFLLHFVKESKQDESGMPNNRFLAERTGGTYSTLKVQPAELEDSGVYFCASSQEWGRDTEAFFGQGTRLTVV.

This clonotype was observed a few times. This rearrangement joins TRBV11-2 to TRBJ1-5; D not certain. Germline assignment: CDR1 SGHAT and CDR2 FQNNGV. With 5 bases removed from V and 6 bases from J, the gap between germline ends came to 14 bases. This CDR3 spans 14 amino acids. CDR3 amino acids: CASSPGSSRQPQHF. CDR3 coding DNA: TGTGCCAGCAGCCCCGGTTCGAGTCGTCAGCCCCAGCATTTT.

The chain joins TRBV24-1 to TRBJ2-1, with 10 bases that match TRBD1. The CDR3 totals 19 residues. Germline V gene sequence: CDR1 KGHDR, CDR2 SFDVKD. Trimming at V came to 3 bases and at J to 5 bases, leaving 15 bases not matched to a gene. CDR3 sequence: CATSDPPGQGTPSHNEQFF. CDR3 sequence (DNA): TGTGCCACCAGTGATCCTCCGGGACAGGGGACACCGTCTCACAATGAGCAGTTCTTC.

This chain connects TRBV24-1 to TRBJ2-1; D unresolved. Germline assignment: CDR1 KGHDR and CDR2 SFDVKD. The V end lost 3 bases, the J end lost 4 bases, and 9 bases lay between the germline ends. The CDR3 length is 14 residues. This CDR3 reads CATSDRPDYNEQFF. The CDR3 nucleotides read TGTGCCACCAGTGATAGGCCAGATTACAATGAGCAGTTCTTC.

This chain joins TRBV29-1 and TRBJ2-3; D unresolved. The CDR3 length is 16 residues. Trimming cost V 3 bases and J 3 bases, with 19 bases left between them. Germline V gene sequence: CDR1 SQVTM, CDR2 ANQGSEA. DNA of the CDR3: TGCAGCGTTGATTTCAAGGCGGTTGCCCTGACAGATACGCAGTATTTT. This sequence encodes CSVDFKAVALTDTQYF.

This clonotype was seen many times. The chain combines TRBV20-1 with TRBJ2-7; 7 bases align to TRBD2. V shed 5 bases, J shed 0 bases, and the junction held 1 base outside the gene matches. CDR1 and CDR2 from the germline V gene are DFQATT and SNEGSKA (reference sequence). The CDR3 covers 12 residues. As DNA, the CDR3 is TGCAGTGCTGGGGGGGTCTCCTACGAGCAGTACTTC. Protein: CSAGGVSYEQYF.

The sample holds a few counts of this clonotype. The chain has TRBV12-3 or TRBV12-4 and TRBJ2-7; no clear D gene. This CDR3 comprises 15 residues. V shed 3 bases and J shed 2 bases, with 14 bases lying between them. CDR3 DNA sequence: TGTGCCAGCAGTTTTGGACGCCCTAACCCCTACGAGCAGTACTTC. Protein sequence: CASSFGRPNPYEQYF.

This clonotype was counted between two and nine times. The chain uses TRBV5-1 and TRBJ2-7, with a possible D match to TRBD1 (5 bases). The length of the CDR3 is 18 residues. The V gene lost 4 bases and the J gene lost 3 bases, with 26 bases spanning the gap. CDR1 is SGHRS and CDR2 is YFSETQ in the germline V gene. The CDR3 DNA sequence: TGCGCCAGCAGCCTGACCCCCGTCGGGCAGGGAAGGGGCTACGAGCAGTACTTC. Its protein product is CASSLTPVGQGRGYEQYF.

This clonotype was seen a few times. This sequence joins TRBV7-9 and TRBJ2-7; a weak D match, TRBD1 (5 bases). Trimming took 6 bases from V and 5 from J, leaving 17 bases between them. CDR3 length equals 14 residues. Germline-derived CDR1 and CDR2 are SEHNR and FQNEAQ (reference sequence). The CDR3 here is CASSAPVGRNEQYF. The DNA for the CDR3 is TGTGCCAGCAGTGCACCCGTGGGGCGGAACGAGCAGTACTTC. Full variable domain (missing parts from reference TRBV7-9 and TRBJ2-7): DTGVSQNPRHKITKRGQNVTFRCDPISEHNRLYWYRQTLGQGPEFLTYFQNEAQLEKSRLLSDRFSAERPKGSFSTLEIQRTEQGDSAMYLCASSAPVGRNEQYFGPGTRLTVT.

This clonotype was seen a few times. The genes are TRBV11-2 and TRBJ1-1; 9 bases map to TRBD1. V lost 3 bases to trimming and J lost 5 bases; unmatched junction nucleotides: 4. CDR1 is SGHAT, CDR2 FQNNGV, per germline. The CDR3 loop spans 14 amino acids. The CDR3 is CASSFGTGITEAFF. In nucleotides, the CDR3 is TGTGCCAGCAGCTTCGGGACAGGGATTACTGAAGCTTTCTTT.

This clonotype was detected only a few times. V usage is TRBV19 and J usage is TRBJ1-2, with 10 bases fitting TRBD1. Germline CDR1 and CDR2: LNHDA and SQIVND (reference sequence). The CDR3 sequence is 15 residues long. V lost 3 bases, J lost 2 bases, and 3 bases stayed unmatched. CDR3 amino acids: CASSIGQGGNYGYTF. The CDR3 DNA reads as TGTGCCAGTAGTATTGGACAGGGGGGAAACTATGGCTACACCTTC.

This clonotype was counted only a few times. The chain uses TRBV12-3 or TRBV12-4 and TRBJ1-3; no clear D gene. The CDR3 loop spans 16 amino acids. Trimming removed 4 bases from V and 0 bases from J, with 13 bases in between. CDR3 protein: CASSSWSQYSGNTIYF. In DNA, the CDR3 is TGTGCCAGCAGTTCTTGGAGCCAGTACTCTGGAAACACCATATATTTT.

This clonotype was recorded a few times. The V and J genes are TRBV7-9 and TRBJ2-7; no clear D. The CDR3 covers 12 residues. V lost 5 bases, J lost 5 bases, and 10 bases lay in between. Germline values: CDR1 SEHNR, CDR2 FQNEAQ (reference sequence). DNA of the CDR3: TGTGCCAGCAGCCCCGAAGGCCACGAGCAGTACTTC. Residues: CASSPEGHEQYF.

This chain uses TRBV7-8 with TRBJ2-5, with 8 bases lining up with TRBD2. The CDR3 length is 16 residues. V was pared by 3 bases and J by 5 bases, with 11 bases of the junction left unmatched. Per the germline V gene, CDR1 is SGHVS and CDR2 is FQNEAQ. CDR3 residues: CASSFLAGLVLETQYF. CDR3 nucleotides: TGTGCCAGCAGCTTCTTGGCGGGACTAGTGTTGGAGACCCAGTACTTC.

This clonotype was counted a few times. The rearrangement links TRBV20-1 to TRBJ2-1; 12 nucleotides align to TRBD2. V trimming: 1 base; J trimming: 3 bases; junction bases outside the gene matches: 10. This CDR3 is built from 18 residues. The V gene's germline CDR1 is DFQATT and CDR2 SNEGSKA (reference sequence). Written as DNA, the CDR3 is TGCAGTGCTAGAGGGGTAGGATTACTAGCGGGAGGCTACAATGAGCAGTTCTTC. This encodes CSARGVGLLAGGYNEQFF.

The chain recombines TRBV12-3 or TRBV12-4 with TRBJ2-1; possibly TRBD2 for D (5 bases). Trimming stripped 3 bases from V and 1 base from J, with 7 bases between. The CDR3 runs 14 residues. In DNA form, the CDR3 reads TGTGCCAGCAGTTTTGGGAGATCCTACAATGAGCAGTTCTTC. This sequence encodes CASSFGRSYNEQFF.

The rearrangement links TRBV12-3 or TRBV12-4 to TRBJ2-7; D is perhaps TRBD1 (6 bases). The CDR3 contains 14 residues. The V gene lost 6 bases and the J gene lost 2 bases, with 14 bases spanning the gap. The CDR3 sequence: CASRFEGVTYEQYF. For the CDR3, the DNA is TGTGCCAGCAGATTCGAGGGGGTCACCTACGAGCAGTACTTC.

This clonotype occurred a few times. The chain joins TRBV15 to TRBJ2-3; D unclear. The V end lost 3 bases, the J end lost 0 bases, and 1 base lay between the germline ends. The CDR3 runs 12 residues. Germline V CDR1 and CDR2: LNHNV, YYDKDF (reference sequence). Here the CDR3 reads CATSRSTDTQYF. The CDR3, as DNA: TGTGCCACCAGCAGGAGCACAGATACGCAGTATTTT.